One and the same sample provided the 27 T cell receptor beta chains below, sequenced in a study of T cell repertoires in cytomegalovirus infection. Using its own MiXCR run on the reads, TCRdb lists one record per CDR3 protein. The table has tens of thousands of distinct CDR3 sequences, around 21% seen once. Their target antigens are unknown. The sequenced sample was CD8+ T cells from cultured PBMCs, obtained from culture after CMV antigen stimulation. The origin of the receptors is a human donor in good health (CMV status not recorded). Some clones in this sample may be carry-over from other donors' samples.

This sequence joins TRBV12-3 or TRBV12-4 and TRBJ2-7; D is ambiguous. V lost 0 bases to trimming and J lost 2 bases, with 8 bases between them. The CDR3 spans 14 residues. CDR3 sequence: CASSLAGRAYEQYF. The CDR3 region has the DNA TGTGCCAGCAGTTTAGCAGGTCGGGCCTACGAGCAGTACTTC.

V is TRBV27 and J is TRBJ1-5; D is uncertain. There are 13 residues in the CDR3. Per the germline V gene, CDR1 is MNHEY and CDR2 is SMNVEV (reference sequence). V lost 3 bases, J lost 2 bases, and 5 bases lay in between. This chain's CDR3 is CASSLDGNQPQHF. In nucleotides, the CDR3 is TGTGCCAGCAGTTTGGACGGCAATCAGCCCCAGCATTTT.

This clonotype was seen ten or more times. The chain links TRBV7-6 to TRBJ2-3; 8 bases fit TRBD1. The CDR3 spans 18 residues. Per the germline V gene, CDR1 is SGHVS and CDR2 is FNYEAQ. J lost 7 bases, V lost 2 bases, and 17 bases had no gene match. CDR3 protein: CASSLKGYPGQVLYTQYF. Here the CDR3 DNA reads TGTGCCAGCAGCTTAAAAGGGTATCCGGGACAGGTCCTCTATACGCAGTATTTT. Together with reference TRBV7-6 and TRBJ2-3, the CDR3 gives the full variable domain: GAGVSQSPRYKVTKRGQDVALRCDPISGHVSLYWYRQALGQGPEFLTYFNYEAQQDKSGLPNDRFSAERPEGSISTLTIQRTEQRDSAMYRCASSLKGYPGQVLYTQYFGPGTRLTVL.

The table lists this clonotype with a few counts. DNA of the CDR3: TGTGCCATCAGGAGACAGGGCAACACTGAAGCTTTCTTT. Translating gives CAIRRQGNTEAFF. This chain links TRBV10-3 with TRBJ1-1; 7 bases map to TRBD1. Germline CDR1 reads ENHRY; CDR2 reads SYGVKD. CDR3 length: 13 amino acids. With V trimmed by 6 bases and J by 2 bases, 3 bases remained unmatched.

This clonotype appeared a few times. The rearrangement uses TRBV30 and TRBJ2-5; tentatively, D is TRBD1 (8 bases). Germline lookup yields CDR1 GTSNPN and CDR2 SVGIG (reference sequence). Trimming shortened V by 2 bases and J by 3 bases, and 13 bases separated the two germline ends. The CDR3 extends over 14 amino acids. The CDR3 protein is CAWSLQGGEETQYF. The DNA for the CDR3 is TGTGCCTGGAGTTTACAGGGGGGGGAAGAGACCCAGTACTTC.

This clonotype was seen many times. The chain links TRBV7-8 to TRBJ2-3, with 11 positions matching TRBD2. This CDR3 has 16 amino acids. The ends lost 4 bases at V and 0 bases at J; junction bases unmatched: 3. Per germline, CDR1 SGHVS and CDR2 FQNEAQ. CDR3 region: CASSSTSGSSTDTQYF. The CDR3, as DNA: TGTGCCAGCAGCTCCACTAGCGGGAGTAGCACAGATACGCAGTATTTT.

CDR3 nucleotide sequence: TGTGCCACCAGCAGTCCGGGACAGGGGCCCGACACTGAAGCTTTCTTT. This sequence encodes CATSSPGQGPDTEAFF. This chain uses TRBV15 with TRBJ1-1, with 10 bases fitting TRBD1. Germline CDR1 and CDR2: LNHNV and YYDKDF (reference sequence). CDR3 length equals 16 residues. Trimming took 3 bases from V and 3 from J; bases not matched to a gene: 7.

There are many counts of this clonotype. The DNA of the CDR3 is TGTGCCAGCAGTTTAGGGCAGGGAGGGGGTCAGCCCCAGCATTTT. Its translation is CASSLGQGGGQPQHF. The chain combines TRBV27 with TRBJ1-5; D is perhaps TRBD1 (6 bases). In germline, CDR1 is MNHEY, CDR2 SMNVEV (reference sequence). The CDR3 consists of 15 residues. V was shortened by 2 bases and J by 6 bases, with 14 bases between the two germline ends.

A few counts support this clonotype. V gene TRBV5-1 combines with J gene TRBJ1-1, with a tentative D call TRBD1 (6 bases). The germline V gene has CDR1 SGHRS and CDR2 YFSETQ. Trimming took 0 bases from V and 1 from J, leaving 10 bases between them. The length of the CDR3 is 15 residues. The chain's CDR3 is CASSLGTAANTEAFF. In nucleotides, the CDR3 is TGCGCCAGCAGCTTGGGGACAGCCGCGAACACTGAAGCTTTCTTT. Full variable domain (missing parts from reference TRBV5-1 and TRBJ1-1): KAGVTQTPRYLIKTRGQQVTLSCSPISGHRSVSWYQQTPGQGLQFLFEYFSETQRNKGNFPGRFSGRQFSNSRSEMNVSTLELGDSALYLCASSLGTAANTEAFFGQGTRLTVV.

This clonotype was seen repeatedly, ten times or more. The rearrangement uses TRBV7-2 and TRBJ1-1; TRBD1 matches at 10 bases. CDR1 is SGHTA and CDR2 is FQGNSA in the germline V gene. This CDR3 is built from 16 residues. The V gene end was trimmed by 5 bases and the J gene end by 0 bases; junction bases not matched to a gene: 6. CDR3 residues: CASSTRDRGMNTEAFF. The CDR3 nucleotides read TGTGCCAGCAGCACCCGGGACAGGGGAATGAACACTGAAGCTTTCTTT. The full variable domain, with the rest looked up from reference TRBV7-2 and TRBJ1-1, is GAGVSQSPSNKVTEKGKDVELRCDPISGHTALYWYRQSLGQGLEFLIYFQGNSAPDKSGLPSDRFSAERTGGSVSTLTIQRTQQEDSAVYLCASSTRDRGMNTEAFFGQGTRLTVV.

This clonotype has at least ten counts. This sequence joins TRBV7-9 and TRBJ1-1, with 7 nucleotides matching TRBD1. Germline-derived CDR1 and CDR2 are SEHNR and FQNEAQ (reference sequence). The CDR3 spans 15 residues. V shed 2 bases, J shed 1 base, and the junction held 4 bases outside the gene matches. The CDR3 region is CASSLSGTENTEAFF. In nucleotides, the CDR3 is TGTGCCAGCAGCTTATCCGGGACAGAGAACACTGAAGCTTTCTTT.

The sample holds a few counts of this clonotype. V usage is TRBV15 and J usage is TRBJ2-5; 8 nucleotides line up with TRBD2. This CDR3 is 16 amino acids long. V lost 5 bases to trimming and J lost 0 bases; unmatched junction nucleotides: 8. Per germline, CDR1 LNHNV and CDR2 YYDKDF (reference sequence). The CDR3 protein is CATSSAGGLYQETQYF. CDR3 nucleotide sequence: TGTGCCACCAGCTCCGCGGGAGGACTATACCAAGAGACCCAGTACTTC.

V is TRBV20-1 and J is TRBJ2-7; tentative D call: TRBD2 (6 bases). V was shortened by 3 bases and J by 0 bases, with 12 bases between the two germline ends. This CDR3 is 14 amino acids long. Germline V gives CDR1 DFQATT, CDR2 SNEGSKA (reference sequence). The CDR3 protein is CSARPVADSYEQYF. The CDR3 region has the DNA TGCAGTGCTAGGCCGGTAGCGGACTCCTACGAGCAGTACTTC.

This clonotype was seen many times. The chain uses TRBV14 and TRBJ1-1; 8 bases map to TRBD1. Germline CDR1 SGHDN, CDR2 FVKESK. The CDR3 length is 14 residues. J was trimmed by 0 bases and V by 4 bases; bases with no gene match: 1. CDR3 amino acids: CASSLGQVNTEAFF. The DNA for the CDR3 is TGTGCCAGCAGCCTGGGACAGGTGAACACTGAAGCTTTCTTT. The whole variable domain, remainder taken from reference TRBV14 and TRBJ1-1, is EAGVTQFPSHSVIEKGQTVTLRCDPISGHDNLYWYRRVMGKEIKFLLHFVKESKQDESGMPNNRFLAERTGGTYSTLKVQPAELEDSGVYFCASSLGQVNTEAFFGQGTRLTVV.

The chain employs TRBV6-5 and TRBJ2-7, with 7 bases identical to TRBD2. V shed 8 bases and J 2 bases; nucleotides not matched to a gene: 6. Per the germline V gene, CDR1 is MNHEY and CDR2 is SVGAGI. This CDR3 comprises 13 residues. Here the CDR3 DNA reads TGTGCCAGCCATATAGCGGGTACCTACGAGCAGTACTTC. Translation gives CASHIAGTYEQYF.

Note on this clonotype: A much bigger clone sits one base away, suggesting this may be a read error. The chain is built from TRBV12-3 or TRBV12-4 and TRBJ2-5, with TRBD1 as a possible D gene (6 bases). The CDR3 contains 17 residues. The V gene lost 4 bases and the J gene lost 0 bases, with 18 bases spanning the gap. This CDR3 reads CASSSPRQDSYQETQYF. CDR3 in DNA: TGTGCCAGCAGTTCTCCCAGACAGGACTCGTACCAAGAGACCCAGTACTTC.

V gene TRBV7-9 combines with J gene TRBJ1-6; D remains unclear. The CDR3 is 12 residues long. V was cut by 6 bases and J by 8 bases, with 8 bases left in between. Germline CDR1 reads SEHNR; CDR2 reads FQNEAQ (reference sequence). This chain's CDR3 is CASRGLDSPLHF. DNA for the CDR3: TGTGCCAGCAGGGGGTTGGATTCACCCCTCCACTTT. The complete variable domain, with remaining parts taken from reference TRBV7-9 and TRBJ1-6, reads DTGVSQNPRHKITKRGQNVTFRCDPISEHNRLYWYRQTLGQGPEFLTYFQNEAQLEKSRLLSDRFSAERPKGSFSTLEIQRTEQGDSAMYLCASRGLDSPLHFGNGTRLTVT.

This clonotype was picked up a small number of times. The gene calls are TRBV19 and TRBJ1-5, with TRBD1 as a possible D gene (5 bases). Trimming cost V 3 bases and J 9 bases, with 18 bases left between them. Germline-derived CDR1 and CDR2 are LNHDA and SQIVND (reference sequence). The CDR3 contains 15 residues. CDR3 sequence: CASSMARDAYWPQHF. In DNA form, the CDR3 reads TGTGCCAGTAGTATGGCGCGGGACGCGTATTGGCCCCAGCATTTT.

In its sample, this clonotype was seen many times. CDR3 coding DNA: TGTGCCAGCAGTGCCCCCTCAGTGGACAGCCTGACAAGTTATGGCTACACCTTC. This encodes CASSAPSVDSLTSYGYTF. The chain is built from TRBV6-4 and TRBJ1-2; possibly TRBD1 for D (6 bases). The CDR3 loop spans 18 amino acids. V shed 4 bases and J shed 5 bases, with 26 bases lying between them. Germline values: CDR1 MRHNA, CDR2 SNTAGT.

As DNA, the CDR3 is TGTGCCAGCAGCGTAGACGGCATTCAGTACTTC. Translated, it gives CASSVDGIQYF. The chain uses TRBV9 and TRBJ2-4, with no clear D. V was clipped by 0 bases and J by 9 bases, with 4 bases between them. The CDR3 runs 11 residues. Per the germline V gene, CDR1 is SGDLS and CDR2 is YYNGEE.

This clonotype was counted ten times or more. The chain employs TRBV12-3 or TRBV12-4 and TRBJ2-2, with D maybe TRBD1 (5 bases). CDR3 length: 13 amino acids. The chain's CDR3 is CAYRQKEAGELFF. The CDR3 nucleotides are TGTGCTTACCGACAGAAGGAAGCCGGGGAGCTGTTTTTT.

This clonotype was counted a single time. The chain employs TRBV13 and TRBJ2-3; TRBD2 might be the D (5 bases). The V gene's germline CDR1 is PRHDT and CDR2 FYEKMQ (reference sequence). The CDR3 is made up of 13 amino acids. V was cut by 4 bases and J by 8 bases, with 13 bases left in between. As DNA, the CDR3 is TGTGCCAGCAGCTCCGAAAAGAGCGGTACGCAGTATTTT. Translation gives CASSSEKSGTQYF.

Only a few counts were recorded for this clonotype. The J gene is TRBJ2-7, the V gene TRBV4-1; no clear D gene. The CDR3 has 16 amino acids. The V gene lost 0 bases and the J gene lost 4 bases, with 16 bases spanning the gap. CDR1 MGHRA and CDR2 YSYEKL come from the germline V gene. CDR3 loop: CASSQDPNRGMYEQYF. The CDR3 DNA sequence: TGCGCCAGCAGCCAAGATCCCAACAGAGGAATGTACGAGCAGTACTTC.

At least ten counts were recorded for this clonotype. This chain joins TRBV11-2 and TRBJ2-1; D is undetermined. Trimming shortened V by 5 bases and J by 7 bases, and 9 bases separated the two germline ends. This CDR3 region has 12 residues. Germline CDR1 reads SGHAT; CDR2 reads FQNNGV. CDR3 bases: TGTGCCAGCAGCCGGACCCGAAATGAGCAGTTCTTC. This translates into CASSRTRNEQFF. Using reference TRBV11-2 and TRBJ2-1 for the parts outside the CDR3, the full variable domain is EAGVAQSPRYKIIEKRQSVAFWCNPISGHATLYWYQQILGQGPKLLIQFQNNGVVDDSQLPKDRFSAERLKGVDSTLKIQPAKLEDSAVYLCASSRTRNEQFFGPGTRLTVL.

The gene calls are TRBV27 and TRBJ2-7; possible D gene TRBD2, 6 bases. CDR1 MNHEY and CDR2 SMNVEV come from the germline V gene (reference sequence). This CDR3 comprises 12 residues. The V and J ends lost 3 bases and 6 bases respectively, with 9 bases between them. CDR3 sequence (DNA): TGTGCCAGCAGTTTTGGAGGGTCCGAGCAGTACTTC. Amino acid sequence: CASSFGGSEQYF.

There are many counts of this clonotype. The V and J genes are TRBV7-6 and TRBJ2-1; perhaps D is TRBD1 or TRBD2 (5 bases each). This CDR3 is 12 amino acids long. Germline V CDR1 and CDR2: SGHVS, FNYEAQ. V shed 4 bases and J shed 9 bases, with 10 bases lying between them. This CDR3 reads CASSSGAVEQFF. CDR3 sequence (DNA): TGTGCCAGCAGCTCCGGGGCAGTTGAGCAGTTCTTC.

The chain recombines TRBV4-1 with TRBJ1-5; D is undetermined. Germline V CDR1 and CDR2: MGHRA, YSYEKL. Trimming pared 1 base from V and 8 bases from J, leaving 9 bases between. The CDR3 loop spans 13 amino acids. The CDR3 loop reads CASSQVRWEPQHF. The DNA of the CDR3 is TGCGCCAGCAGCCAAGTTCGATGGGAGCCCCAGCATTTT.